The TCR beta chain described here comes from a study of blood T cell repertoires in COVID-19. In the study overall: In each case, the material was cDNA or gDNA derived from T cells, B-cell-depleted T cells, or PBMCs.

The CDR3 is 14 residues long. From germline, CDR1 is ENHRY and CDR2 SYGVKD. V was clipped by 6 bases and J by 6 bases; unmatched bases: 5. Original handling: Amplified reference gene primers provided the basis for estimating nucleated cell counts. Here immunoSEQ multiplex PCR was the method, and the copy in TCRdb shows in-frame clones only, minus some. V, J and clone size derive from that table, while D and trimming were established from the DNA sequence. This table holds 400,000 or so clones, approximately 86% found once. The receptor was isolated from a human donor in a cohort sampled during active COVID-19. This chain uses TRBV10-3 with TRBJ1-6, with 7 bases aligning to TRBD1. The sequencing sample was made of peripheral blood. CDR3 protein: CAISRQGPNSPLHF. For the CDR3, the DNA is TGTGCCATCAGCCGACAGGGCCCTAATTCACCCCTCCACTTT.